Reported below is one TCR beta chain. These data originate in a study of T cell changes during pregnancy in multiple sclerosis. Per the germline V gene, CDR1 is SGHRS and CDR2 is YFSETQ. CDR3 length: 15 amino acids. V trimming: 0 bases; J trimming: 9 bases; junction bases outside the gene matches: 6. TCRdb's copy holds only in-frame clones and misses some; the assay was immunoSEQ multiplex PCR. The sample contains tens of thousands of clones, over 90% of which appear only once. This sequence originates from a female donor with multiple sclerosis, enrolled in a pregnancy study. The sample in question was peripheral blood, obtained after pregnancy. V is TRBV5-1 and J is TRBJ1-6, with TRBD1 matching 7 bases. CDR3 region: CASSLEGGRSSPLHF. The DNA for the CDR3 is TGCGCCAGCAGCTTGGAAGGGGGCAGAAGTTCACCCCTCCACTTT.